This T cell receptor beta chain comes out of a study of T cell repertoires in cytomegalovirus infection. As for the study in general: It can be stated that public TCR beta signatures indicated CMV infection as well as a matching HLA type.

TCRdb re-analysed the reads in MiXCR, keeping a single row per CDR3 protein. The profile shows about 400,000 distinct CDR3 sequences, 15% to 20% of them singletons. This clonotype was seen once. Antigen unknown. Germline values: CDR1 SQVTM, CDR2 ANQGSEA. V lost 4 bases to trimming and J lost 4 bases, with 20 bases between them. The CDR3 runs 15 residues. General study findings and limits: CMV carriers having the relevant HLA were flagged by cumulative public TCR beta family frequency. What dominated the ex vivo response were HLA-C-restricted CMV-specific TCR beta clonotypes.

V and J are TRBV29-1 and TRBJ2-7, with D perhaps matching TRBD1 or TRBD2 (5 bases each). The TCR comes from a human donor in good health (CMV status not recorded). Some clones in this sample may be carry-over from other donors' samples. The sample taken for sequencing was PBMCs. The DNA for the CDR3 is TGCAGCGTTGCAGTTCTCGGGACGCGGATATACGAGCAGTACTTC. Protein sequence: CSVAVLGTRIYEQYF.